This T cell receptor (beta chain) was recorded in a study of identifying expanded T cells in peripheral blood. The J segment lost 3 bases and the V segment lost 5 bases, leaving 6 bases of the junction unmatched. The CDR3 runs to 16 residues. The V gene's germline CDR1 is SEHNR and CDR2 FQNEAQ (reference sequence). TCRdb's copy holds only in-frame clones and misses some; the assay was immunoSEQ multiplex PCR. The data contain about 110,000 clones, more than 85% of them singletons. The sample was blood. The TCR was taken from a person between 18 and 69 years old in good health. The V call is TRBV7-9, the J call TRBJ2-3; TRBD2 matches 12 bases. The CDR3 here is CASSQDLAGGTDTQYF. DNA of the CDR3: TGTGCCAGCAGCCAAGATCTAGCGGGGGGGACAGATACGCAGTATTTT. Full variable domain (rest looked up from reference TRBV7-9 and TRBJ2-3): DTGVSQNPRHKITKRGQNVTFRCDPISEHNRLYWYRQTLGQGPEFLTYFQNEAQLEKSRLLSDRFSAERPKGSFSTLEIQRTEQGDSAMYLCASSQDLAGGTDTQYFGPGTRLTVL.